A single sample gave rise to the 29 T cell receptor beta chains below, sequenced in a study of T cell changes during pregnancy in multiple sclerosis. Sequenced by immunoSEQ multiplex PCR; TCRdb stores in-frame clones only, minus some. The sample holds approximately 130,000 clones; roughly 97% are singletons and the top ten take over 0.35%. The source was peripheral blood, collected after pregnancy. The source is a female donor with multiple sclerosis, enrolled in a pregnancy study.

V gene TRBV19 combines with J gene TRBJ1-5; possibly TRBD1 for D (6 bases). Trimming took off 3 bases at V and 2 bases at J, with 11 bases between the two ends. The CDR3 contains 15 residues. From germline, CDR1 is LNHDA and CDR2 SQIVND (reference sequence). The CDR3 DNA sequence: TGTGCCAGTAGTATCTCAGGGGCTGGCAATCAGCCCCAGCATTTT. Protein sequence: CASSISGAGNQPQHF.

The gene calls are TRBV6-1 and TRBJ2-3, with D possibly TRBD2 on 7 matching bases. The germline V gene encodes CDR1 MNHNS and CDR2 SASEGT. This CDR3 contains 14 residues. The V gene lost 6 bases and the J gene lost 6 bases, with 16 bases spanning the gap. CDR3 residues: CASRRRGGSDTQYF. The CDR3 coding sequence is TGTGCCAGCAGGAGAAGGGGGGGCTCGGATACGCAGTATTTT.

The chain combines TRBV20-1 with TRBJ2-3; D unclear. The CDR3 length is 11 residues. Trimming removed 0 bases from V and 10 bases from J, with 8 bases in between. The germline CDR1 and CDR2 sequences are DFQATT and SNEGSKA (reference sequence). The CDR3 reads CSARDSPPQYF. Here the CDR3 DNA reads TGCAGTGCTAGAGATAGCCCTCCGCAGTATTTT.

The chain recombines TRBV7-2 with TRBJ1-5; maybe TRBD1 (6 bases). With 3 bases removed from V and 7 bases from J, the gap between germline ends came to 16 bases. The CDR3 is 15 amino acids. Germline assignment: CDR1 SGHTA and CDR2 FQGNSA. CDR3 DNA: TGTGCCAGCAGCTTGATGAGGGGCGGACAGCAGCCCCAGCATTTT. As protein: CASSLMRGGQQPQHF.

The chain recombines TRBV19 with TRBJ1-1, with 9 bases matching TRBD1. The CDR3 contains 12 residues. The germline V gene encodes CDR1 LNHDA and CDR2 SQIVND (reference sequence). J gave up 7 bases and V 9 bases, and 6 bases lay outside the gene matches. The CDR3 DNA is TGTGCCAGCGGACAGGGGATTGATGAAGCTTTCTTT. Its protein is CASGQGIDEAFF. Drawing the rest from reference TRBV19 and TRBJ1-1, the complete variable domain is DGGITQSPKYLFRKEGQNVTLSCEQNLNHDAMYWYRQDPGQGLRLIYYSQIVNDFQKGDIAEGYSVSREKKESFPLTVTSAQKNPTAFYLCASGQGIDEAFFGQGTRLTVV.

The rearrangement joins TRBV7-9 to TRBJ2-7, with TRBD1 identical over 8 bases. V lost 7 bases to trimming and J lost 8 bases; unmatched junction nucleotides: 13. From germline, CDR1 is SEHNR and CDR2 FQNEAQ (reference sequence). The CDR3 loop spans 14 amino acids. CDR3 amino acids: CASNVGQGSAQQYF. CDR3 bases: TGTGCCAGCAACGTCGGACAGGGAAGTGCACAGCAGTACTTC.

This clone was picked up one time. At the DNA level, this CDR3 is encoded by other sequences in the same sample as well. This chain connects TRBV5-1 to TRBJ1-1; the D is unclear. The germline V gene encodes CDR1 SGHRS and CDR2 YFSETQ. Trimming cost V 0 bases and J 1 base, with 7 bases left between them. The CDR3 runs to 14 residues. CDR3 in DNA: TGCGCCAGCAGCTTGGCCAACGGGAACACTGAAGCTTTCTTT. Translation gives CASSLANGNTEAFF.

The V gene is TRBV5-6, the J gene TRBJ1-3, with TRBD1 as a possible D gene (5 bases). From germline, CDR1 is SGHDT and CDR2 YYEEEE. V was trimmed by 0 bases and J by 0 bases, leaving 10 bases between them. The CDR3 totals 16 residues. The CDR3 coding sequence is TGTGCCAGCAGCTTGGACAGGCGCCTCTCTGGAAACACCATATATTTT. Translation: CASSLDRRLSGNTIYF.

The genes are TRBV14 and TRBJ2-5; D possibly corresponds to TRBD2 (6 bases). With 0 bases removed from V and 4 bases from J, the gap between germline ends came to 12 bases. The CDR3 sequence is 15 residues long. Germline loops: CDR1 SGHDN, CDR2 FVKESK. In nucleotides, the CDR3 is TGTGCCAGCAGCCAAGAGACTAGTAAGGTAGAGACCCAGTACTTC. Translation gives CASSQETSKVETQYF.

The J gene is TRBJ2-2, the V gene TRBV5-4, with 8 bases that match TRBD1. CDR1 and CDR2 (germline): SGHNT, YYREEE (reference sequence). The CDR3 consists of 15 residues. The V and J ends lost 4 bases and 4 bases, in that order; junction bases with no gene match: 6. The CDR3 region has the DNA TGTGCCAGCAGCATCGGACAGGGCCTCACCGGGGAGCTGTTTTTT. As protein: CASSIGQGLTGELFF.

This clone was detected a few times. V usage is TRBV28 and J usage is TRBJ2-3, with TRBD2 matching 13 bases. Germline-derived CDR1 and CDR2 are MDHEN and SYDVKM. The CDR3 length is 15 residues. After removal of 6 bases from V and 5 bases from J, the junction contained 5 bases not matched to a gene. The CDR3 nucleotides are TGTGCCAGCAGGCGGACTAGCGGGAGAGGAGATACGCAGTATTTT. It is translated as CASRRTSGRGDTQYF. Variable domain in full (rest from reference TRBV28 and TRBJ2-3): DVKVTQSSRYLVKRTGEKVFLECVQDMDHENMFWYRQDPGLGLRLIYFSYDVKMKEKGDIPEGYSVSREKKERFSLILESASTNQTSMYLCASRRTSGRGDTQYFGPGTRLTVL.

As DNA, the CDR3 is TGTGCCAGTAGTGTACAGGGCACAGATACGCAGTATTTT. It is translated as CASSVQGTDTQYF. V gene TRBV19 combines with J gene TRBJ2-3, with D possibly TRBD1 on 5 matching bases. The CDR3 sequence is 13 residues long. Per germline, CDR1 LNHDA and CDR2 SQIVND (reference sequence). V was shortened by 5 bases and J by 1 base, with 7 bases between the two germline ends.

The chain links TRBV11-2 to TRBJ1-4, with a possible D match to TRBD1 (6 bases). Germline V lookup: CDR1 SGHAT, CDR2 FQNNGV. The V and J ends lost 5 bases and 6 bases respectively, with 16 bases between them. CDR3 size: 15 residues. The chain's CDR3 is CASSHPGTSYEKLFF. CDR3 nucleotide sequence: TGTGCCAGCAGCCACCCCGGGACATCTTATGAAAAACTGTTTTTT.

The table lists this clone with a count of one. The genes are TRBV25-1 and TRBJ1-1; D is uncertain. The CDR3 totals 13 residues. Germline CDR1 is MGHDK and CDR2 is SYGVNS. The V end lost 4 bases, the J end lost 1 base, and 7 bases lay between the germline ends. The CDR3 DNA reads TGTGCCAGCAGTGGAGTCACGAACACTGAAGCTTTCTTT. This codes for CASSGVTNTEAFF.

The J gene is TRBJ1-3, the V gene TRBV29-1; the D is unclear. The CDR3 has 12 residues. Germline CDR1 reads SQVTM; CDR2 reads ANQGSEA. V shed 4 bases and J shed 0 bases, with 4 bases lying between them. CDR3 loop: CSVASSGNTIYF. In DNA, the CDR3 is TGCAGCGTTGCCAGCTCTGGAAACACCATATATTTT.

The chain has TRBV5-4 and TRBJ2-7; TRBD1 matches 9 bases. Germline V gene lookup returns CDR1 SGHNT and CDR2 YYREEE (reference sequence). V was clipped by 2 bases and J by 4 bases; unmatched bases: 4. This CDR3 contains 14 residues. DNA for the CDR3: TGTGCCAGCAGCTTACAGGGGGCGTATTACGAGCAGTACTTC. Translation: CASSLQGAYYEQYF.

The V gene is TRBV19, the J gene TRBJ1-5; TRBD1 matches 8 bases. CDR3 size: 15 residues. Germline lookup yields CDR1 LNHDA and CDR2 SQIVND (reference sequence). Trimming at V came to 7 bases and at J to 2 bases, leaving 7 bases not matched to a gene. The chain's CDR3 is CASKAGGAGNQPQHF. CDR3 nucleotide sequence: TGTGCCAGTAAGGCAGGGGGCGCGGGCAATCAGCCCCAGCATTTT.

This clone is a singleton in its sample. The rearrangement joins TRBV7-9 to TRBJ2-7; D ambiguous. The CDR3 is 13 residues long. Germline lookup yields CDR1 SEHNR and CDR2 FQNEAQ (reference sequence). The V and J ends lost 2 bases and 2 bases respectively, with 7 bases between them. CDR3 in amino acids: CASSLLSPYEQYF. The DNA of the CDR3 is TGTGCCAGCAGCTTACTTAGTCCCTACGAGCAGTACTTC.

The sample holds one count of this clone. This rearrangement joins TRBV7-8 to TRBJ2-7; 7 bases map to TRBD1. Per germline, CDR1 SGHVS and CDR2 FQNEAQ. The CDR3 covers 13 residues. The ends lost 3 bases at V and 4 bases at J; junction bases unmatched: 3. The CDR3 DNA is TGTGCCAGCAGCTTTGGACAGGCTTACGAGCAGTACTTC. Translating it yields CASSFGQAYEQYF.

The chain combines TRBV7-2 with TRBJ1-1; no clear D gene. This CDR3 contains 14 residues. CDR1 is SGHTA and CDR2 is FQGNSA in the germline V gene. Trimming shortened V by 3 bases and J by 2 bases, and 10 bases separated the two germline ends. The CDR3 sequence is CASSFRPGNTEAFF. The CDR3 DNA sequence: TGTGCCAGCAGCTTCCGTCCGGGAAACACTGAAGCTTTCTTT.

For this clone: The junction does not match germline at one end; this may be a read error. The rearrangement uses TRBV7-7 and TRBJ2-5; unclear D gene. The CDR3 sequence is 13 residues long. CDR1 and CDR2 from the germline V gene are SSHAT and FNYEAQ (reference sequence). The CDR3 protein is CASSLAQRETQYF. The CDR3 DNA reads as TGTGCTAGCAGCTTAGCCCAGCGAGAGACCCAGTACTTC. Supplemented by reference TRBV7-7 and TRBJ2-5, the full variable domain reads GAGVSQSPRYKVTKRGQDVTLRCDPISSHATLYWYQQALGQGPEFLTYFNYEAQPDKSGLPSDRFSAERPEGSISTLTIQRTEQRDSAMYRCASSLAQRETQYFGPGTRLLVL.

This sequence joins TRBV5-1 and TRBJ2-5, with 8 bases aligning to TRBD2. V lost 5 bases to trimming and J lost 3 bases; unmatched junction nucleotides: 6. CDR1 SGHRS and CDR2 YFSETQ come from the germline V gene. The CDR3 totals 14 residues. DNA for the CDR3: TGCGCCAGCAGACCCACGGGAGGGGAAGAGACCCAGTACTTC. It is translated as CASRPTGGEETQYF.

This clone was seen a single time. This sequence joins TRBV7-9 and TRBJ1-3; D gene uncertain. This CDR3 has 11 amino acids. The ends were cut back, 5 bases at V and 6 bases at J, with 5 bases in the middle. Germline CDR1 reads SEHNR; CDR2 reads FQNEAQ (reference sequence). CDR3 in amino acids: CASSPQNTIYF. As DNA, the CDR3 is TGTGCCAGCAGCCCCCAAAACACCATATATTTT.

This clone is a singleton in its sample. This chain joins TRBV29-1 and TRBJ2-1; D possibly corresponds to TRBD2 (6 bases). CDR1 and CDR2 from the germline V gene are SQVTM and ANQGSEA. The CDR3 covers 14 residues. Trimming left V 6 bases short and J 6 bases short, with 18 bases between. The CDR3, as DNA: TGCAGCGTCGCGTCCGGGAGCACTTTCAATGAGCAGTTCTTC. Residues: CSVASGSTFNEQFF.

The chain combines TRBV13 with TRBJ2-6, with 7 bases lining up with TRBD1. The length of the CDR3 is 16 residues. V shed 6 bases, J shed 3 bases, and the junction held 8 bases outside the gene matches. In germline, CDR1 is PRHDT, CDR2 FYEKMQ (reference sequence). CDR3 sequence reads: CASSSTGVGGANVLTF. The CDR3 DNA is TGTGCCAGCAGTTCCACAGGGGTGGGTGGGGCCAACGTCCTGACTTTC.

This chain uses TRBV5-4 with TRBJ1-1, with D perhaps matching TRBD1 (5 bases). V shed 3 bases and J shed 1 base, with 13 bases lying between them. The CDR3 has 15 residues. Germline CDR1 and CDR2: SGHNT and YYREEE (reference sequence). The CDR3 reads CASSWVGPQNTEAFF. The DNA of the CDR3 is TGTGCCAGCAGCTGGGTGGGGCCCCAGAACACTGAAGCTTTCTTT.

This chain uses TRBV6-1 with TRBJ1-2; TRBD1 aligns across 8 bases. V lost 8 bases to trimming and J lost 4 bases; unmatched junction nucleotides: 3. CDR3 length: 12 residues. The germline V gene encodes CDR1 MNHNS and CDR2 SASEGT. CDR3 amino acids: CASPGGVYGYTF. In nucleotides, the CDR3 is TGTGCCAGCCCAGGGGGCGTCTATGGCTACACCTTC.

This chain connects TRBV5-6 to TRBJ2-2; 9 nucleotides align to TRBD1. V dropped 4 bases and J dropped 4; count of bases not matched to a gene: 2. The CDR3 runs 14 residues. CDR1 is SGHDT, CDR2 YYEEEE, per germline. CDR3 loop: CASSPGQGTGELFF. Here the CDR3 DNA reads TGTGCCAGCAGCCCGGGACAGGGCACCGGGGAGCTGTTTTTT.

The rearrangement joins TRBV27 to TRBJ2-3; 12 bases match TRBD2. Germline trimming cut 4 bases from V and 0 bases from J; bases unmatched to any gene: 5. The germline V gene encodes CDR1 MNHEY and CDR2 SMNVEV (reference sequence). The CDR3 spans 17 residues. CDR3 DNA sequence: TGTGCCAGCAGTTGGCTAGCGGGAGGGGCTAGCACAGATACGCAGTATTTT. Amino acid sequence: CASSWLAGGASTDTQYF.